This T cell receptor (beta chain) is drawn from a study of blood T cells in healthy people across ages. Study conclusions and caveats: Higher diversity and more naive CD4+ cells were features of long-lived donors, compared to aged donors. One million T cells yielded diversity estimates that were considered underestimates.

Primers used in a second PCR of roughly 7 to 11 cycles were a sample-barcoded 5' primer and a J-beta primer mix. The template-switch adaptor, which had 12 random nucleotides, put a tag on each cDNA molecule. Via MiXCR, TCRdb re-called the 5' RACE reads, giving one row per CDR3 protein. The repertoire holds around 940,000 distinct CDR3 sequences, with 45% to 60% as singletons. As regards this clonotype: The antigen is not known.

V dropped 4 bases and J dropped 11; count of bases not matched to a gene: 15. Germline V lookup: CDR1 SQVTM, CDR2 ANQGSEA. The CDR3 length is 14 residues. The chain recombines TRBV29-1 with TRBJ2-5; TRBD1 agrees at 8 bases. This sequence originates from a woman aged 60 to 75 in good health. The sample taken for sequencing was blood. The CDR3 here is CSVGNGQGEWEQYF. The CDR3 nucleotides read TGCAGCGTTGGTAACGGACAGGGCGAATGGGAGCAGTACTTC. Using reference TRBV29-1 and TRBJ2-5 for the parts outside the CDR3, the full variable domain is SAVISQKPSRDICQRGTSLTIQCQVDSQVTMMFWYRQQPGQSLTLIATANQGSEATYESGFVIDKFPISRPNLTFSTLTVSNMSPEDSSIYLCSVGNGQGEWEQYFGPGTRLLVL.